This T cell receptor beta chain was sequenced for a study of T-cell memory formation after mild COVID-19. Study-level findings and limits: What remained unconfirmed was the SARS-CoV-2 specificity of second-wave clones peaking on day 37. For contracting clones, CD4+ ones sat mainly in CM and EM, CD8+ in EMRA.

Worth noting for this clonotype: Its antigen is currently unknown.

A 5'RACE reaction primed in the constant segment made cDNA libraries of TCR alpha and TCR beta, and these carried sample barcodes and UMIs. MiXCR was run by TCRdb on the 5' RACE reads, yielding one entry per CDR3 protein. Counted here are hundreds of thousands of distinct CDR3 sequences, roughly a fifth occurring once; the ten biggest clones make up 7.5% to 9.5%. This CDR3 is built from 14 residues. V lost 6 bases and J lost 2, with 11 bases in between. In germline, CDR1 is MDHEN, CDR2 SYDVKM. The chain joins TRBV28 to TRBJ2-4, with D unresolved. The sample consisted of PBMCs or a T cell subset sorted from them (not recorded which). This TCR was sampled from an adult woman who had mild COVID-19 (a few samples of this study predate the infection). Cell type and time point are not known. Here the CDR3 reads CASRPLGTKNIQYF. CDR3 nucleotide sequence: TGTGCCAGCAGGCCCCTTGGAACCAAAAACATTCAGTACTTC. The variable domain in full, with the rest retrieved from reference TRBV28 and TRBJ2-4, is DVKVTQSSRYLVKRTGEKVFLECVQDMDHENMFWYRQDPGLGLRLIYFSYDVKMKEKGDIPEGYSVSREKKERFSLILESASTNQTSMYLCASRPLGTKNIQYFGAGTRLSVL.